This TCR beta chain was observed in a study of T-cell memory formation after mild COVID-19. Study information: TCR clusters largely stayed donor specific.

General study results and limits: Contracting clones from day 15 to 85 showed balanced CD4/CD8; later expanders favored CD4+. Contracting CD8+ clones were enriched in EMRA, CD4+ mainly in CM and EM. Confirmation of SARS-CoV-2 specificity was lacking for second-wave clones peaking day 37.

Only a few counts were recorded for this clonotype. Antigen specificity is unknown. Each CDR3 protein gets one entry after TCRdb re-called the 5' RACE reads with MiXCR. The repertoire includes 310,000 or so distinct CDR3 sequences, around 15% of them detected once, and 22% sits in the top ten. This CDR3 contains 10 residues. The V end lost 7 bases, the J end lost 7 bases, and 5 bases lay between the germline ends. Germline assignment: CDR1 MNHEY and CDR2 SVGEGT. Sequencing was carried out using PBMCs or a T cell subset sorted from them (not recorded which). The sequence was collected from a man younger than 35 who had mild COVID-19 (a few samples of this study predate the infection). Cell type and time point are not known. This sequence joins TRBV6-2 or TRBV6-3 and TRBJ1-5; D is unresolved. The CDR3 region has the DNA TGTGCCAGCAATCAACAGCCCCAGCATTTT. Translating gives CASNQQPQHF.